This entry lists 6 T cell receptor beta chains sequenced from one sample in a study of blood T cell repertoires in COVID-19. TCRdb keeps only in-frame clones here, not all; method: immunoSEQ multiplex PCR. This table holds around 300,000 clones, 87% found once. The sequencing input was PBMCs or T cells enriched from blood (not recorded which). These receptors were taken from a woman under 40 who had recovered from COVID-19.

The chain is built from TRBV9 and TRBJ1-1, with D tentatively TRBD1 (6 bases). The germline CDR1 and CDR2 sequences are SGDLS and YYNGEE. This CDR3 is 15 amino acids long. Trimming took 0 bases from V and 0 from J, leaving 9 bases between them. The CDR3 sequence: CASSVVWDMNTEAFF. CDR3 nucleotides: TGTGCCAGCAGCGTAGTGTGGGACATGAACACTGAAGCTTTCTTT.

The rearrangement links TRBV11-3 to TRBJ2-3; 8 bases are a match to TRBD2. V shed 8 bases and J 9 bases; nucleotides not matched to a gene: 7. The CDR3 is made up of 12 amino acids. Germline loops: CDR1 SGHNT, CDR2 YENEEA. CDR3 residues: CASGPRGGTQYF. CDR3 coding DNA: TGTGCCAGCGGGCCCCGGGGGGGAACGCAGTATTTT.

The chain uses TRBV28 and TRBJ1-2, with a weak D call TRBD1 (6 bases). Trimming took 6 bases from V and 7 from J, leaving 15 bases between them. In germline, CDR1 is MDHEN, CDR2 SYDVKM. The CDR3 extends over 13 amino acids. CDR3 residues: CASRGRQDSGYTF. CDR3 sequence (DNA): TGTGCCAGCAGAGGTAGACAGGACAGTGGCTACACCTTC.

The chain uses TRBV12-3 or TRBV12-4 and TRBJ1-1; tentative D call: TRBD1 (5 bases). V lost 3 bases and J 8 bases, leaving 10 bases between the germline ends. The CDR3 spans 12 residues. CDR3 sequence reads: CASSLDNSEAFF. Here the CDR3 DNA reads TGTGCCAGCAGTTTGGACAACAGCGAAGCTTTCTTT.

The gene calls are TRBV2 and TRBJ2-7; D is perhaps TRBD2 (6 bases). The CDR3 is made up of 12 amino acids. Trimming took 7 bases from V and 2 from J, leaving 9 bases between them. Germline values: CDR1 SNHLY, CDR2 FYNNEI. CDR3 sequence reads: CASIAEAYEQYF. The CDR3 bases are TGTGCCAGCATAGCGGAAGCCTACGAGCAGTACTTC. The complete variable domain, with remaining parts taken from reference TRBV2 and TRBJ2-7, reads EPEVTQTPSHQVTQMGQEVILRCVPISNHLYFYWYRQILGQKVEFLVSFYNNEISEKSEIFDDQFSVERPDGSNFTLKIRSTKLEDSAMYFCASIAEAYEQYFGPGTRLTVT.

The chain employs TRBV5-1 and TRBJ1-1, with 7 bases fitting TRBD1. Germline V gene lookup returns CDR1 SGHRS and CDR2 YFSETQ. The ends lost 4 bases at V and 7 bases at J; junction bases unmatched: 7. There are 13 residues in the CDR3. DNA for the CDR3: TGCGCCAGCAGCCCCCTCGGGGACAGTGAAGCTTTCTTT. Protein product: CASSPLGDSEAFF.